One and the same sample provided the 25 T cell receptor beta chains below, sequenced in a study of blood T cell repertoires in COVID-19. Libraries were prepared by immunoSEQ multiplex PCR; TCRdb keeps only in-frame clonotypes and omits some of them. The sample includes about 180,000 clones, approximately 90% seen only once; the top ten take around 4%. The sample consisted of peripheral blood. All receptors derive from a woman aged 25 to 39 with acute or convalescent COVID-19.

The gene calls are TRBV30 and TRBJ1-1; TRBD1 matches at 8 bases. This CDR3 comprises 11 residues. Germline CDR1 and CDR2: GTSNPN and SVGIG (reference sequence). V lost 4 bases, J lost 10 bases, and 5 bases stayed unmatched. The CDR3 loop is CAWNQGAGAFF. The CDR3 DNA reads TGTGCCTGGAACCAGGGGGCAGGAGCTTTCTTT.

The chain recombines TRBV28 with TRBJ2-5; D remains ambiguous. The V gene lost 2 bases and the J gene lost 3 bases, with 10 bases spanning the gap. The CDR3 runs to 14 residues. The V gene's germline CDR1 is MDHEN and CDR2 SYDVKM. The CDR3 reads CASSLQTYEETQYF. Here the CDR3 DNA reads TGTGCCAGCAGTTTACAGACATATGAAGAGACCCAGTACTTC.

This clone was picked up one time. CDR3 region: CASSYSQGNEQFF. CDR3 nucleotides: TGTGCCAGCAGTTACTCTCAGGGAAATGAGCAGTTCTTC. V is TRBV6-2 or TRBV6-3 and J is TRBJ2-1, with D perhaps TRBD1 (5 bases). There are 13 residues in the CDR3. The germline CDR1 and CDR2 sequences are MNHEY and SVGEGT. With 0 bases removed from V and 7 bases from J, the gap between germline ends came to 7 bases.

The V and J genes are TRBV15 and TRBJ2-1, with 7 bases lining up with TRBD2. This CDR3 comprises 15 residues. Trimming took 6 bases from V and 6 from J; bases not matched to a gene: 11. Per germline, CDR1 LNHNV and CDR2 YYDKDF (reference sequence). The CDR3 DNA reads TGTGCCACCAGACCCCGGGGACTAAGTCTCAATGAGCAGTTCTTC. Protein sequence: CATRPRGLSLNEQFF.

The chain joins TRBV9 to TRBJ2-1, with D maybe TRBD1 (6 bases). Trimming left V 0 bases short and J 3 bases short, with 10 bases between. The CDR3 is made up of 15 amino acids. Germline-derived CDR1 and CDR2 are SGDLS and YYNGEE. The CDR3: CASSVAGTNYNEQFF. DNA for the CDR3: TGTGCCAGCAGCGTAGCCGGGACAAACTACAATGAGCAGTTCTTC.

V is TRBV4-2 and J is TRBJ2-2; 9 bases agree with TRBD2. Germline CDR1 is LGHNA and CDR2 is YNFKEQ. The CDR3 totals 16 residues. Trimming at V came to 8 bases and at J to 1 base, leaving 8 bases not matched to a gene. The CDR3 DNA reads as TGTGCCAGCCGATCCCAAGCGGGAGGGAACACCGGGGAGCTGTTTTTT. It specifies CASRSQAGGNTGELFF.

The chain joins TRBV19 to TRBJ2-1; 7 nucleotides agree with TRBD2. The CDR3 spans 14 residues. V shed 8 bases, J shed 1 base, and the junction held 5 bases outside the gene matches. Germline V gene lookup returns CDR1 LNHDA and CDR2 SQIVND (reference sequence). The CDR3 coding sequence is TGTGCCAGTTCAGAAGCGGGATCCTACAATGAGCAGTTCTTC. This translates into CASSEAGSYNEQFF.

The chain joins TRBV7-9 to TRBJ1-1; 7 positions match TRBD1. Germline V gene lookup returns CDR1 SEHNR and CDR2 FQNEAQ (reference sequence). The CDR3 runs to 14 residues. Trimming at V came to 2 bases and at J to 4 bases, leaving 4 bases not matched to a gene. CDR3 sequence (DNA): TGTGCCAGCAGCTTAACGCAGGGGGGCACTGAAGCTTTCTTT. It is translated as CASSLTQGGTEAFF.

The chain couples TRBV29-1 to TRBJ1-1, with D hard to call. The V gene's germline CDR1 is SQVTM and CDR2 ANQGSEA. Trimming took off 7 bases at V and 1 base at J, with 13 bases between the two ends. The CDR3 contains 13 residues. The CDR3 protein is CSALSSWNTEAFF. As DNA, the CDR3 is TGCAGCGCTTTGAGCTCTTGGAACACTGAAGCTTTCTTT.

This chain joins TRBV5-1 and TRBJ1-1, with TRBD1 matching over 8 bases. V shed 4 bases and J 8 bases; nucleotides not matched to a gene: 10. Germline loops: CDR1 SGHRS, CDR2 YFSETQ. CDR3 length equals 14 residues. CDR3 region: CASSIGQGHMEAFF. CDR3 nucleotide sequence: TGCGCCAGCAGCATAGGACAGGGACATATGGAAGCTTTCTTT. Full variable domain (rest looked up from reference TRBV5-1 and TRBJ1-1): KAGVTQTPRYLIKTRGQQVTLSCSPISGHRSVSWYQQTPGQGLQFLFEYFSETQRNKGNFPGRFSGRQFSNSRSEMNVSTLELGDSALYLCASSIGQGHMEAFFGQGTRLTVV.

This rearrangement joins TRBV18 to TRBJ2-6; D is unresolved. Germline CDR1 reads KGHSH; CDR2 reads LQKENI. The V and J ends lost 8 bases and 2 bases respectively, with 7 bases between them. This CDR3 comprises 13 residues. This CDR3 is CASLQTGANVLTF. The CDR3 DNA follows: TGTGCCAGCCTACAGACTGGGGCCAACGTCCTGACTTTC. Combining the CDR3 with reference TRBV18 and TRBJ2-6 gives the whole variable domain NAGVMQNPRHLVRRRGQEARLRCSPMKGHSHVYWYRQLPEEGLKFMVYLQKENIIDESGMPKERFSAEFPKEGPSILRIQQVVRGDSAAYFCASLQTGANVLTFGAGSRLTVL.

The CDR3 sequence: CASSILGGPYNEQFF. In nucleotides, the CDR3 is TGTGCCAGTAGTATTCTAGGAGGTCCCTACAATGAGCAGTTCTTC. The genes are TRBV19 and TRBJ2-1, with D maybe TRBD2 (5 bases). CDR3 size: 15 residues. Germline lookup yields CDR1 LNHDA and CDR2 SQIVND (reference sequence). V lost 3 bases and J lost 2, with 11 bases in between.

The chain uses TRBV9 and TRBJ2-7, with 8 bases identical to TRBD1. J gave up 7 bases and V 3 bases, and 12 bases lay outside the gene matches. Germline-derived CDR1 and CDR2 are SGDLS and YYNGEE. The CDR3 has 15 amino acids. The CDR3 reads CASSDGRQGSREQYF. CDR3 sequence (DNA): TGTGCCAGCAGCGACGGTCGACAGGGGTCTAGGGAGCAGTACTTC.

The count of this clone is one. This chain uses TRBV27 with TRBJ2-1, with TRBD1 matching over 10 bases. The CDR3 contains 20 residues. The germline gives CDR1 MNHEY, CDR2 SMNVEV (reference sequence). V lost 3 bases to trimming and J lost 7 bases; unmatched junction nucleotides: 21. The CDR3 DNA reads TGTGCCAGCAGTTTCCCTAGAGACAGGGGGCGCATATTGGGAGGGAATGAGCAGTTCTTC. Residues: CASSFPRDRGRILGGNEQFF.

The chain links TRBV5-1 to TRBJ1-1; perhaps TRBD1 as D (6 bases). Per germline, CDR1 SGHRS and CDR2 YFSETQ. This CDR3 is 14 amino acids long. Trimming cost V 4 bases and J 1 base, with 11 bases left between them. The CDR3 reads CASSDRQANTEAFF. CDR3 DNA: TGCGCCAGCAGCGACCGACAGGCGAACACTGAAGCTTTCTTT.

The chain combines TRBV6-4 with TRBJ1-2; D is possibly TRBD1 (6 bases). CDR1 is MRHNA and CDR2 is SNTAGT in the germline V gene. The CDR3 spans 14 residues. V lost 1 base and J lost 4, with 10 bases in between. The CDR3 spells CASSDYGGPYGYTF. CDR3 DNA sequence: TGTGCCAGCAGTGACTATGGGGGCCCCTATGGCTACACCTTC.

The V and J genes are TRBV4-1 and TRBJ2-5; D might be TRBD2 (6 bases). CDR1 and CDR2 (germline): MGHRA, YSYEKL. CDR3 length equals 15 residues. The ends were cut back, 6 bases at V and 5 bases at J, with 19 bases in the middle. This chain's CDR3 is CASRRQVSLAETQYF. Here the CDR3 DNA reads TGCGCCAGCAGGAGACAAGTATCCCTAGCGGAGACCCAGTACTTC.

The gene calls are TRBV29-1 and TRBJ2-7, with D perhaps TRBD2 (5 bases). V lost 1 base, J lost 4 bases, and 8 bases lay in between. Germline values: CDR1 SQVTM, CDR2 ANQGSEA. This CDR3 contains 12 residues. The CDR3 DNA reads TGCAGCGTTGAAGGGACTGAATACGAGCAGTACTTC. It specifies CSVEGTEYEQYF.

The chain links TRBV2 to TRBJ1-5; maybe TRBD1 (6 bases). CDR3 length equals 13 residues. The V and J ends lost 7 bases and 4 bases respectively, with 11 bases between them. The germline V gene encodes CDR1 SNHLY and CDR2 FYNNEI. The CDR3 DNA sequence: TGTGCCAGCAAAGGACAGATTAATCAGCCCCAGCATTTT. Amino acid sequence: CASKGQINQPQHF.

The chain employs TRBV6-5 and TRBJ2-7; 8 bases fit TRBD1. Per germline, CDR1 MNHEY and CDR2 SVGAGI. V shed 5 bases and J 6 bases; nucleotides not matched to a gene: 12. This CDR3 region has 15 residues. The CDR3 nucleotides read TGTGCCAGCAGTCTCGCCGGGACAGGCGGAGTCGAGCAGTACTTC. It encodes CASSLAGTGGVEQYF.

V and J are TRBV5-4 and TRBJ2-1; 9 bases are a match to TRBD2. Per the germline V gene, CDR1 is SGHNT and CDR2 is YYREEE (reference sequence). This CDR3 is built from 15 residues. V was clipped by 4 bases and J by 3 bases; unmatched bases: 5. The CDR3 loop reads CASSIGSGSYNEQFF. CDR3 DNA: TGTGCCAGCAGCATCGGTAGCGGGAGCTACAATGAGCAGTTCTTC.

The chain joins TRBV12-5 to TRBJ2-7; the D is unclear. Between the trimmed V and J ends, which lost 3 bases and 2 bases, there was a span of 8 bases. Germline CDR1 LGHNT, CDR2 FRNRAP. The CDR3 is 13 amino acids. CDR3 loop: CASGLWAAYEQYF. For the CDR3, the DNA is TGTGCTAGTGGTTTATGGGCTGCCTACGAGCAGTACTTC.

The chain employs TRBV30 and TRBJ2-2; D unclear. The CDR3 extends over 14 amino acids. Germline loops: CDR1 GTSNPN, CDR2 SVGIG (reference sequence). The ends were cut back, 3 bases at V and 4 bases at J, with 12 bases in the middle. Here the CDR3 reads CAWSVGFSTGELFF. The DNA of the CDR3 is TGTGCCTGGAGCGTCGGGTTCTCCACCGGGGAGCTGTTTTTT.

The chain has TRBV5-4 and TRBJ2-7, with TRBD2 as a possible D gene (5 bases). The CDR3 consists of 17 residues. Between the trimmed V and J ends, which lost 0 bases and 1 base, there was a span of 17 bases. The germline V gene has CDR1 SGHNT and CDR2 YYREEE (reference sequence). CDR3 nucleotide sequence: TGTGCCAGCAGCTTGGTCGGGTGGGGAGAAGGATCCTACGAGCAGTACTTC. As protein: CASSLVGWGEGSYEQYF. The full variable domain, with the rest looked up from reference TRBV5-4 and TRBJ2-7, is ETGVTQSPTHLIKTRGQQVTLRCSSQSGHNTVSWYQQALGQGPQFIFQYYREEENGRGNFPPRFSGLQFPNYSSELNVNALELDDSALYLCASSLVGWGEGSYEQYFGPGTRLTVT.

CDR3 in DNA: TGCGCCAGCAGTCAATCTACATTAATCGCAGAGAGGAGCAATCAGCCCCAGCATTTT. Translation gives CASSQSTLIAERSNQPQHF. V gene TRBV23-1 combines with J gene TRBJ1-5; no clear D gene. TRBV23-1 is flagged as an ORF with uncertain function. The CDR3 has 19 amino acids. Deletions cut 0 bases from V and 1 base from J, with 19 bases between.